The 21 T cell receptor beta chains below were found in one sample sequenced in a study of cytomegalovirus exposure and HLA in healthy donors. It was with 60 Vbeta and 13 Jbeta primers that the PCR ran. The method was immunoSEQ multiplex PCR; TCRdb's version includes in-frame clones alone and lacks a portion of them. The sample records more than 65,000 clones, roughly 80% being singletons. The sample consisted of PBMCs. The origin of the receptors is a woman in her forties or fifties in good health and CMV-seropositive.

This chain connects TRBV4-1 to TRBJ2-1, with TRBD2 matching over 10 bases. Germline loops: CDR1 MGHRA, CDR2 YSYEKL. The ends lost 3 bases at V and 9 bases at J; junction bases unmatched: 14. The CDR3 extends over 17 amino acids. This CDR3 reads CASSQGTSVRVSSEQFF. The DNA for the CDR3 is TGCGCCAGCAGCCAGGGGACTAGCGTACGGGTCTCAAGTGAGCAGTTCTTC.

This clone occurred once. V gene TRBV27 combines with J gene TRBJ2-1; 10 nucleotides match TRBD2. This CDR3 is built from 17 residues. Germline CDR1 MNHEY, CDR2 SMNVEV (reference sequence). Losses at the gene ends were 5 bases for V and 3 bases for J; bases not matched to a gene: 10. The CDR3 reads CASSPPVAGGDYNEQFF. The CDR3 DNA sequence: TGTGCCAGCAGTCCCCCAGTAGCGGGAGGAGACTACAATGAGCAGTTCTTC.

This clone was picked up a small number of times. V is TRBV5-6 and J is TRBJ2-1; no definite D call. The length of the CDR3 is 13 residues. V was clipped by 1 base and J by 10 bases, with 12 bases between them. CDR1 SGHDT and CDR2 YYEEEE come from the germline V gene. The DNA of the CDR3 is TGTGCCAGCAGCTTGAACTACGACCCCGAGCAGTTCTTC. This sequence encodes CASSLNYDPEQFF.

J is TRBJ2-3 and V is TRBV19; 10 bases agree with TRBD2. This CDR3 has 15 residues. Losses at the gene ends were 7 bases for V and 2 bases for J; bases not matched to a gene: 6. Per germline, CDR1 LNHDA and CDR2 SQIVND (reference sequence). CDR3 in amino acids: CASKSGRAATDTQYF. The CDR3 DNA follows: TGTGCCAGTAAAAGCGGGAGGGCCGCCACAGATACGCAGTATTTT.

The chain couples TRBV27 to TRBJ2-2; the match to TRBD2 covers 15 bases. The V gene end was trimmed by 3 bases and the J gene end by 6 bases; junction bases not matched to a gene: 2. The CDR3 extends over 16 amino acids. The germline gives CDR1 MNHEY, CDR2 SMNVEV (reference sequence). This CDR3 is CASSFRTSGRAGELFF. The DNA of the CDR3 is TGTGCCAGCAGTTTCAGGACTAGCGGGAGGGCCGGGGAGCTGTTTTTT.

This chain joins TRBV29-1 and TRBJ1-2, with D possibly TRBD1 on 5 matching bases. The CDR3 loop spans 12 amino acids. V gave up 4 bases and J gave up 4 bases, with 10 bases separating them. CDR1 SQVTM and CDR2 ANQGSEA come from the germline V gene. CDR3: CSVGTSSYGYTF. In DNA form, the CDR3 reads TGCAGCGTTGGGACATCTTCCTATGGCTACACCTTC.

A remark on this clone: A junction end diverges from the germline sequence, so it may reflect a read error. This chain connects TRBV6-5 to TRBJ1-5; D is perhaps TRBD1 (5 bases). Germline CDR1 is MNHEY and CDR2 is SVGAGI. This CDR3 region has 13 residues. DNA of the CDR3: TGCTCCAGGGAAGAACGATGCAATCAGCCCCAGCATTTT. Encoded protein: CSREERCNQPQHF.

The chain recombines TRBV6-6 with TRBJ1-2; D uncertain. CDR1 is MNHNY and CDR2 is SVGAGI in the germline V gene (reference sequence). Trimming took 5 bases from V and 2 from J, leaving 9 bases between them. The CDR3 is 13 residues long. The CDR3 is CASSLAENYGYTF. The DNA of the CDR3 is TGTGCCAGCAGTCTTGCAGAAAACTATGGCTACACCTTC.

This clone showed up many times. Written as DNA, the CDR3 is TGTGCCAGCAGTGTCGAGGGTGTCTCTGGGGCCAACGTCCTGACTTTC. Translated: CASSVEGVSGANVLTF. The J gene is TRBJ2-6, the V gene TRBV6-1; the D gene is possibly TRBD2 (5 bases). CDR1 is MNHNS, CDR2 SASEGT, per germline. The CDR3 spans 16 residues. Trimming removed 4 bases from V and 0 bases from J, with 10 bases in between.

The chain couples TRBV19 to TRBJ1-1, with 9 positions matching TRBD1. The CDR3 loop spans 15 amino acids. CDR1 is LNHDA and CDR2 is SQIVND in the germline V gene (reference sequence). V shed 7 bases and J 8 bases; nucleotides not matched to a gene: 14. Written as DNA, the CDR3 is TGTGCCAGTATGGCACCCCACAGGGGGCACTTGGAAGCTTTCTTT. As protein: CASMAPHRGHLEAFF.

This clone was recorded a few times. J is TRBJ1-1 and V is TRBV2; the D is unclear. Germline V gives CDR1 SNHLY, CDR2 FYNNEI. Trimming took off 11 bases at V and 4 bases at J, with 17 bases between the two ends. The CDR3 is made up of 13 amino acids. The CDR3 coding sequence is TGTGCCGGGGTGTCTCGGCGGGGCACTGAAGCTTTCTTT. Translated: CAGVSRRGTEAFF.

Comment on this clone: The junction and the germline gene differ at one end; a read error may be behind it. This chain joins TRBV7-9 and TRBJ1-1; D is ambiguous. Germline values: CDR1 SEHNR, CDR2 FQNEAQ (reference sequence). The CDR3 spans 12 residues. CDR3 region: CSSSLVATEAFF. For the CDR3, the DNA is TGTTCCAGCAGCTTAGTGGCCACTGAAGCTTTCTTT.

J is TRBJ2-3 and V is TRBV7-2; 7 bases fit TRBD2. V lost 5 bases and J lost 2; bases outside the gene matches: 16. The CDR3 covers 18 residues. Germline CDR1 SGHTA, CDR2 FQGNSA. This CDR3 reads CASSPRTGTTRITDTQYF. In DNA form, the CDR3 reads TGTGCCAGCAGCCCGAGGACGGGGACTACCCGAATCACAGATACGCAGTATTTT. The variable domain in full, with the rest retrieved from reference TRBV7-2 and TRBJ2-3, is GAGVSQSPSNKVTEKGKDVELRCDPISGHTALYWYRQSLGQGLEFLIYFQGNSAPDKSGLPSDRFSAERTGGSVSTLTIQRTQQEDSAVYLCASSPRTGTTRITDTQYFGPGTRLTVL.

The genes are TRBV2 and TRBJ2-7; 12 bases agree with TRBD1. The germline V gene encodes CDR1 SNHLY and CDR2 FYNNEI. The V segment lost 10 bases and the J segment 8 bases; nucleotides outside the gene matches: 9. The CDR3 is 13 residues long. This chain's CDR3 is CANRGQGAVKQYF. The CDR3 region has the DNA TGTGCCAACCGGGGACAGGGGGCGGTAAAGCAGTACTTC.

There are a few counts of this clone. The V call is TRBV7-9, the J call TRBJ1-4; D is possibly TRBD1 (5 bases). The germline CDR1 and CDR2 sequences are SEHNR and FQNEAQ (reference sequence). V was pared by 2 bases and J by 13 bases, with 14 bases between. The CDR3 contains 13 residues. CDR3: CASSLSGTQGLFF. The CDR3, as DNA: TGTGCCAGCAGCTTATCAGGGACTCAAGGACTGTTTTTT. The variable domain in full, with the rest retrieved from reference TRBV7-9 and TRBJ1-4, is DTGVSQNPRHKITKRGQNVTFRCDPISEHNRLYWYRQTLGQGPEFLTYFQNEAQLEKSRLLSDRFSAERPKGSFSTLEIQRTEQGDSAMYLCASSLSGTQGLFFGSGTQLSVL.

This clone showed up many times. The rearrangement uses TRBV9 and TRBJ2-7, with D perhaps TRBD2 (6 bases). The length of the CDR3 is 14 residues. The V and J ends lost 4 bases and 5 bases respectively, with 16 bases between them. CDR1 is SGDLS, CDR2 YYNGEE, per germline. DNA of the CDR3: TGTGCCAGCAGCCCCGGGACTCCGTATGACGAGCAGTACTTC. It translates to CASSPGTPYDEQYF.

CDR3 in amino acids: CASSLTGNYEQFF. For the CDR3, the DNA is TGTGCCAGCAGCTTAACGGGTAACTATGAGCAGTTCTTC. The rearrangement links TRBV7-9 to TRBJ2-1, with no clear D. This CDR3 comprises 13 residues. Germline V gene data show CDR1 as SEHNR and CDR2 as FQNEAQ (reference sequence). V was shortened by 2 bases and J by 8 bases, with 10 bases between the two germline ends.

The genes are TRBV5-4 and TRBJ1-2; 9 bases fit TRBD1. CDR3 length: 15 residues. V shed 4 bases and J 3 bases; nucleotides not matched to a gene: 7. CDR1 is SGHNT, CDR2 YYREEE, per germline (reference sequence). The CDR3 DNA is TGTGCCAGCAGCCCGGGGACAGGGCACGACTATGGCTACACCTTC. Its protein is CASSPGTGHDYGYTF.

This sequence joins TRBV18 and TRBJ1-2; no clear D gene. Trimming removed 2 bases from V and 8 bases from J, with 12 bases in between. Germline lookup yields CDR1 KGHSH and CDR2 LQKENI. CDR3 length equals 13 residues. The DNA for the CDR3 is TGTGCCAGCTCACCAGCTGAGAAGATCGGCTACACCTTC. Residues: CASSPAEKIGYTF.

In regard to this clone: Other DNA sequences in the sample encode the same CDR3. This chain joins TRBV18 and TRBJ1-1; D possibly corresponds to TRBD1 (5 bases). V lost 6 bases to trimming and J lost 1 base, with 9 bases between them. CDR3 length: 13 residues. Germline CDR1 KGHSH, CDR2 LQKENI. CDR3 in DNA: TGTGCCAGCTCGGGGCAGCAGAACACTGAAGCTTTCTTT. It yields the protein CASSGQQNTEAFF.

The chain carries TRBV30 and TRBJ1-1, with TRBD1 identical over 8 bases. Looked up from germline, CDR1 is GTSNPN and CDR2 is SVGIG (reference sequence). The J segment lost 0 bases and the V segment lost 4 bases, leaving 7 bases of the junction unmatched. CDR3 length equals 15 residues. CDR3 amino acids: CAWIPLGQVNTEAFF. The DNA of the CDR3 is TGTGCCTGGATACCTCTGGGACAGGTGAACACTGAAGCTTTCTTT.